This entry features one T cell receptor (beta chain) sequence. The data were obtained in a study of T cells after yellow fever vaccination. Making TCR cDNA involved 5'RACE template switching, which added UMIs and a universal primer site. TCRdb redid the calling of the 5' RACE reads with MiXCR, one entry per CDR3 protein. This sample has a few hundred thousand distinct CDR3 sequences, with roughly 4% found just once. J was trimmed by 0 bases and V by 4 bases; bases with no gene match: 5. The CDR3 consists of 15 residues. Germline CDR1 SGHRS, CDR2 YFSETQ. The starting material was PBMCs, obtained 5 days after the yellow fever booster vaccination. V and J are TRBV5-1 and TRBJ1-1; TRBD1 aligns across 8 bases. This receptor was obtained from a young man who received the YFV17D yellow fever vaccine. CDR3 loop: CASSVPTGVNTEAFF. The CDR3 nucleotides are TGCGCCAGCAGCGTCCCGACAGGGGTGAACACTGAAGCTTTCTTT.